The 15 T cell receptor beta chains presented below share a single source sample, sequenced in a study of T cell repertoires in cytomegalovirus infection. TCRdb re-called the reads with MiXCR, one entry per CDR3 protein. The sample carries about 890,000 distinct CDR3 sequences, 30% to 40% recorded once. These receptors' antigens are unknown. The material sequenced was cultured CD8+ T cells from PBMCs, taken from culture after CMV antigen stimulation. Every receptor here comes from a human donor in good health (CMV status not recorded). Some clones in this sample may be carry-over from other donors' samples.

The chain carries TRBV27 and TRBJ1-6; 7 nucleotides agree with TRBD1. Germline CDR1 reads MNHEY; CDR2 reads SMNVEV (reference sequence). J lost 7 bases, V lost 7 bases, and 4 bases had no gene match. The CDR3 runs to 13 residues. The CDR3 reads CASTSQGNSPLHF. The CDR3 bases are TGTGCCAGCACTTCACAGGGGAATTCACCCCTCCACTTT.

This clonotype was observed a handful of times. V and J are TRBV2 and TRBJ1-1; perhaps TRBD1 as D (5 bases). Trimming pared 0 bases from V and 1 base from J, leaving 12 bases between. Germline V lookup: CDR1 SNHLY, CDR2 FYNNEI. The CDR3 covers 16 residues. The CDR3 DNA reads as TGTGCCAGCAGTGAAGCGCTGGGGGGGGAGAACACTGAAGCTTTCTTT. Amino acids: CASSEALGGENTEAFF.

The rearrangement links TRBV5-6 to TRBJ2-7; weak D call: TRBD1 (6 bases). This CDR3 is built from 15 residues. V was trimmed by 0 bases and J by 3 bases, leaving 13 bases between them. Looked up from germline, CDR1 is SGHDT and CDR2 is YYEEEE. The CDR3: CASSLAQGVDYEQYF. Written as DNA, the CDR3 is TGTGCCAGCAGCTTGGCACAGGGAGTGGACTACGAGCAGTACTTC.

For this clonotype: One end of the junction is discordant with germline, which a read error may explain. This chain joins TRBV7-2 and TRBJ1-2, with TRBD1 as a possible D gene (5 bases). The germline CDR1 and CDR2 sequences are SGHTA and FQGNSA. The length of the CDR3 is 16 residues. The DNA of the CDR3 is TGTGTCAGCAGCTTAGCCGGGACTTTTGAAACCTATGGCTACACCTTC. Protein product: CVSSLAGTFETYGYTF.

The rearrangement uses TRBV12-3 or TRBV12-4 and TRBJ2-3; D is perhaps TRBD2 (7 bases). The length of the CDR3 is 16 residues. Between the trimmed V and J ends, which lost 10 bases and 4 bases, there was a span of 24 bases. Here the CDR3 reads CANTTRGGGSPDTQYF. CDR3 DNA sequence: TGTGCCAACACCACCCGTGGGGGGGGCAGCCCAGATACGCAGTATTTT.

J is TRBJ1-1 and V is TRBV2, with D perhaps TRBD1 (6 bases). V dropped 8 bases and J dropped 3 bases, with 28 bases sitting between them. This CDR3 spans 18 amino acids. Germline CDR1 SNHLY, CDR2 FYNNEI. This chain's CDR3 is CASRSWGTGWGGDTEAFF. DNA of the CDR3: TGTGCCAGCCGGAGCTGGGGCACAGGGTGGGGGGGGGACACTGAAGCTTTCTTT.

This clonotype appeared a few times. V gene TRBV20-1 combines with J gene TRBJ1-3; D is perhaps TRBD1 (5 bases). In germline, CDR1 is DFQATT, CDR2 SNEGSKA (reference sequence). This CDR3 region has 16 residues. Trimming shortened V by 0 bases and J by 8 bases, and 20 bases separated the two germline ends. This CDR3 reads CSARDRKRGLDDTIYF. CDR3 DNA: TGCAGTGCTAGAGATCGAAAGAGGGGATTGGATGACACCATATATTTT.

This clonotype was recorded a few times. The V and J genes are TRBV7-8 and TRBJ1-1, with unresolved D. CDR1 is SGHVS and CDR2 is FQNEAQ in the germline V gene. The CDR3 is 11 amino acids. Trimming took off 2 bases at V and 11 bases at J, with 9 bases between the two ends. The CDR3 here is CASSLNGDAFF. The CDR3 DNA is TGTGCCAGCAGCTTAAATGGGGATGCTTTCTTT.

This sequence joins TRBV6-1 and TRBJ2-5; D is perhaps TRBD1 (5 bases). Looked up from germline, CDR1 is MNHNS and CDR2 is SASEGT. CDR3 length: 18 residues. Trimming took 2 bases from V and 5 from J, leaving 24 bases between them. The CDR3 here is CASSEHPPRGMAGETQYF. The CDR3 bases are TGTGCCAGCAGTGAACACCCCCCCCGAGGCATGGCAGGGGAGACCCAGTACTTC.

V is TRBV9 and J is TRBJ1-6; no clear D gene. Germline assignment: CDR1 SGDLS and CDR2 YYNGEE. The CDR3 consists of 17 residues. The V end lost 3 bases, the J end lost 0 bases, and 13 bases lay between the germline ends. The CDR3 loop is CASSEEDGYSYNSPLHF. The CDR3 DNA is TGTGCCAGCAGCGAAGAGGACGGCTACTCCTATAATTCACCCCTCCACTTT.

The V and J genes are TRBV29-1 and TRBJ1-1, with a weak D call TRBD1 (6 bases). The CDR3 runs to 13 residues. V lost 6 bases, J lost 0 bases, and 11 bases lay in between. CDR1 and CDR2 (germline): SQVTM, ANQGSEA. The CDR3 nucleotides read TGCAGCGTCCCCGGGACAATGAACACTGAAGCTTTCTTT. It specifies CSVPGTMNTEAFF.

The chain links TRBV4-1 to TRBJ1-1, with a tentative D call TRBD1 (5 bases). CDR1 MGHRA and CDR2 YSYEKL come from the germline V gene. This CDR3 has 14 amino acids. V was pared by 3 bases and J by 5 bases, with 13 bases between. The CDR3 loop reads CASSHETWGTEAFF. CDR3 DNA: TGCGCCAGCAGCCATGAAACATGGGGGACTGAAGCTTTCTTT.

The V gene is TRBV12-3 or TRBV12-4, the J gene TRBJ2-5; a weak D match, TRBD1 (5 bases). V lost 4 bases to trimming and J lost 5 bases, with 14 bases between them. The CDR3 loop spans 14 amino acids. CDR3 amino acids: CASSSSGLEETQYF. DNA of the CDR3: TGTGCCAGCAGTTCCTCAGGGTTGGAGGAGACCCAGTACTTC.

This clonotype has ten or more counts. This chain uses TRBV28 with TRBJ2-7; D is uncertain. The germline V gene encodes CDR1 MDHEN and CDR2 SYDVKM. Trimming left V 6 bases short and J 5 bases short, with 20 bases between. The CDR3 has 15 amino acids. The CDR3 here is CASSPEDSFGNEQYV. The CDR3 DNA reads TGTGCCAGCAGCCCCGAGGATTCCTTTGGGAACGAGCAGTACGTC.

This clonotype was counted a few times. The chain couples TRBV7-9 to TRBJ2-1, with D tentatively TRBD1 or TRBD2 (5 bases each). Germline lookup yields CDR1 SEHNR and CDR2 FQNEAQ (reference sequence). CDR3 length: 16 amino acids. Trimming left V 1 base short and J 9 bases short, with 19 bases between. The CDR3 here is CASSLGLGTQRGEQFF. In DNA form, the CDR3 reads TGTGCCAGCAGCTTAGGGTTGGGGACCCAAAGGGGTGAGCAGTTCTTC.